This TCR beta chain was sequenced during a study of identical twins. Study-level points and caveats: Twin sharing of out-of-frame TCR alpha was underestimated by models in monozygotic pairs.

Each CDR3 protein is one row after TCRdb ran MiXCR on the 5' RACE reads. The repertoire holds fewer than 800,000 distinct CDR3 sequences, with 7% to 7.5% as singletons. The CDR3 covers 12 residues. CDR1 is LGHNT and CDR2 is FRNRAP in the germline V gene. Trimming took 1 base from V and 11 from J, leaving 11 bases between them. In this sample, this clonotype turned up a few times. Antigen: not known. This sample also belongs to another study, concerning yellow fever vaccine responses in identical twins.

The source material was PBMCs. J is TRBJ1-1 and V is TRBV12-5; D is possibly TRBD1 (6 bases). The source of this sequence is a woman younger than 30 in good health. The CDR3 loop is CASGLGQGNAFF. CDR3 DNA sequence: TGTGCTAGTGGTTTGGGGCAGGGGAACGCTTTCTTT.